The 13 T cell receptor beta chains below come from one sample, sequenced in a study of lymphopenia after photon versus proton radiotherapy. Here immunoSEQ multiplex PCR was the method, and the copy in TCRdb shows in-frame clones only, minus some. The sample lists 15,000 to 20,000 clones; under 90% were seen once. The sequences come from peripheral blood, collected from a patient treated with proton-based radiotherapy. The receptors derive from a man between 65 and 85 years old with pancreatic cancer.

The rearrangement links TRBV9 to TRBJ1-3; no firm D call. CDR1 and CDR2 (germline): SGDLS, YYNGEE. The V gene lost 0 bases and the J gene lost 4 bases, with 8 bases spanning the gap. The CDR3 has 14 amino acids. CDR3 loop: CASSVGRAGNTIYF. The DNA of the CDR3 is TGTGCCAGCAGCGTAGGGAGGGCCGGAAACACCATATATTTT.

The chain links TRBV7-7 to TRBJ2-1; 10 bases are a match to TRBD2. Germline V gene sequence: CDR1 SSHAT, CDR2 FNYEAQ (reference sequence). The CDR3 consists of 15 residues. Trimming at V came to 4 bases and at J to 6 bases, leaving 6 bases not matched to a gene. The CDR3 DNA is TGTGCCAGCAGCTCAAATAGCGGGAGGAGCAATGAGCAGTTCTTC. This codes for CASSSNSGRSNEQFF.

The chain joins TRBV6-1 to TRBJ1-2; 8 nucleotides agree with TRBD1. This CDR3 contains 16 residues. Germline CDR1 MNHNS, CDR2 SASEGT. The V and J ends lost 4 bases and 4 bases, in that order; junction bases with no gene match: 11. CDR3 nucleotide sequence: TGTGCCAGCAGTGTAACAGGGGGAAGCCTAGCCTATGGCTACACCTTC. Translated, it gives CASSVTGGSLAYGYTF.

This chain uses TRBV18 with TRBJ2-1; D perhaps matches TRBD1 (6 bases). The CDR3 sequence is 16 residues long. Trimming stripped 0 bases from V and 6 bases from J, with 15 bases between. Per the germline V gene, CDR1 is KGHSH and CDR2 is LQKENI. CDR3 DNA sequence: TGTGCCAGCTCACCACCGAGGACAGCTGGGGGCAATGAGCAGTTCTTC. Translating gives CASSPPRTAGGNEQFF.

The V call is TRBV6-5, the J call TRBJ1-3, with D uncertain. Deletions cut 6 bases from V and 2 bases from J, with 14 bases between. The CDR3 length is 15 residues. CDR1 is MNHEY, CDR2 SVGAGI, per germline. In DNA form, the CDR3 reads TGTGCCAGCAGCTCCCCCCGGGAAACTGGAAACACCATATATTTT. It yields the protein CASSSPRETGNTIYF.

This clone occurred once. CDR3 sequence reads: CASGVQGQPGELFF. The CDR3 nucleotides read TGTGCCAGCGGCGTCCAGGGTCAGCCCGGGGAGCTGTTTTTT. The chain combines TRBV25-1 with TRBJ2-2, with a tentative D call TRBD1 (5 bases). CDR1 is MGHDK and CDR2 is SYGVNS in the germline V gene. V was shortened by 8 bases and J by 6 bases, with 16 bases between the two germline ends. The length of the CDR3 is 14 residues. Complete variable domain (other parts from reference TRBV25-1 and TRBJ2-2): EADIYQTPRYLVIGTGKKITLECSQTMGHDKMYWYQQDPGMELHLIHYSYGVNSTEKGDLSSESTVSRIRTEHFPLTLESARPSHTSQYLCASGVQGQPGELFFGEGSRLTVL.

This sequence joins TRBV10-3 and TRBJ1-5; 11 bases line up with TRBD1. J gave up 4 bases and V 3 bases, and 14 bases lay outside the gene matches. Germline V gives CDR1 ENHRY, CDR2 SYGVKD. The CDR3 contains 19 residues. The CDR3 spells CAISERPDRGQASNQPQHF. The CDR3 coding sequence is TGTGCCATCAGTGAACGCCCGGACAGGGGGCAGGCTTCTAATCAGCCCCAGCATTTT.

This clone came up once. This rearrangement joins TRBV19 to TRBJ1-5; D possibly corresponds to TRBD1 (5 bases). Germline V lookup: CDR1 LNHDA, CDR2 SQIVND (reference sequence). V was trimmed by 6 bases and J by 11 bases, leaving 17 bases between them. The CDR3 is 13 residues long. CDR3 DNA: TGTGCCAGTAGCACAGACAGCATCCAGTCCCAGCATTTT. Translated: CASSTDSIQSQHF.

The chain joins TRBV6-1 to TRBJ1-5, with D maybe TRBD1 (5 bases). V gave up 5 bases and J gave up 3 bases, with 8 bases separating them. Germline values: CDR1 MNHNS, CDR2 SASEGT. The CDR3 contains 13 residues. The CDR3 DNA is TGTGCCAGCAGTAAAGGGGTCAATCAGCCCCAGCATTTT. Translation gives CASSKGVNQPQHF.

DNA of the CDR3: TGCGCCAGCAGCCAACAGGGACAGTACAGCACAGATACGCAGTATTTT. Amino acid sequence: CASSQQGQYSTDTQYF. The rearrangement links TRBV4-1 to TRBJ2-3, with 7 bases that match TRBD1. CDR1 and CDR2 (germline): MGHRA, YSYEKL. V lost 2 bases to trimming and J lost 0 bases; unmatched junction nucleotides: 5. The CDR3 totals 16 residues.

V gene TRBV6-5 combines with J gene TRBJ1-1; 7 bases match TRBD1. Germline lookup yields CDR1 MNHEY and CDR2 SVGAGI. Trimming took 2 bases from V and 1 from J; bases not matched to a gene: 1. This CDR3 has 14 residues. The CDR3 protein is CASSYRGPNTEAFF. CDR3 in DNA: TGTGCCAGCAGTTACAGGGGGCCGAACACTGAAGCTTTCTTT.

The chain recombines TRBV5-1 with TRBJ1-5; TRBD1 agrees at 11 bases. V trimming: 4 bases; J trimming: 0 bases; junction bases outside the gene matches: 6. The CDR3 is 17 amino acids. Germline values: CDR1 SGHRS, CDR2 YFSETQ. CDR3 DNA sequence: TGCGCCAGCAGCCCCGGACAGGGGGCTTTTAGCAATCAGCCCCAGCATTTT. It encodes CASSPGQGAFSNQPQHF.

The V gene is TRBV5-1, the J gene TRBJ1-1; D unresolved. The CDR3 contains 13 residues. V shed 4 bases and J shed 2 bases, with 9 bases lying between them. From germline, CDR1 is SGHRS and CDR2 YFSETQ. The DNA for the CDR3 is TGCGCCAGCAGCCCGGAACCTAACACTGAAGCTTTCTTT. Amino acids: CASSPEPNTEAFF.